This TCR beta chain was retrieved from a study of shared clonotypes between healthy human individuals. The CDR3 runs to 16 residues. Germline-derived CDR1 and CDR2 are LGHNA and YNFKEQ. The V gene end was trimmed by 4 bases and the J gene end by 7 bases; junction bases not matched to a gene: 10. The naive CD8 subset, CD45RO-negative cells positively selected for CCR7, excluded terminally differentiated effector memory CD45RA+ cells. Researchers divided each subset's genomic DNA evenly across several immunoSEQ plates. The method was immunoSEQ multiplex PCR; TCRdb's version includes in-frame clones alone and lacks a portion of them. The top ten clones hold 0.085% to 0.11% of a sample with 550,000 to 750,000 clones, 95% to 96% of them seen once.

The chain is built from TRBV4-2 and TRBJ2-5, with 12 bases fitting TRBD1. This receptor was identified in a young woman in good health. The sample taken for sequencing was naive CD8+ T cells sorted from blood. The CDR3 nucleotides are TGTGCCAGCAGCCTAGAGGGGACAGGGGGCTTGGTGACCCAGTACTTC. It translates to CASSLEGTGGLVTQYF.